This T cell receptor beta chain was identified in a study of beta chain features in type 1 diabetes. Regarding this clone: Antigen: not known.

Central memory, naive, regulatory and stem cell-like memory CD4+ cells were sorted by CD45RO/CCR7/CD25/CD127/CD95/CD27. What was sequenced were expressed TCRB transcripts, since all of the isolated RNA had been reverse transcribed. Clones were sequenced by immunoSEQ multiplex PCR, and TCRdb holds only the in-frame ones, with some missing. The table includes 300,000 to 400,000 clones, 9.5% to 10% detected once. Findings and limits, study-wide: In comparison with healthy donors, patients had naive, central memory and Treg TCRB repertoires that appeared more similar. Among all four CD4+ subsets, Type 1 diabetes patients had TCRB CDR3s that were moderately but significantly shorter. Any PCR bias toward short templates would affect both groups alike. Whether HLA type influences TCRB rearrangement remained unresolved here.

V lost 5 bases to trimming and J lost 4 bases, with 8 bases between them. CDR3 length equals 12 residues. The germline V gene encodes CDR1 MNHNS and CDR2 SASEGT. V gene TRBV6-1 combines with J gene TRBJ1-1; a possible D gene is TRBD1 (6 bases). Source material: central memory CD4+ T cells from blood. The sequence derives from a man younger than 45 with type 1 diabetes. CDR3 sequence reads: CASSRTATEAFF. As DNA, the CDR3 is TGTGCCAGCAGTCGGACAGCCACTGAAGCTTTCTTT.